This T cell receptor beta chain was sequenced during a study of blood T cells in healthy people across ages. Study-wide points: When set beside aged donors, long-lived donors presented more naive CD4+ cells and higher diversity.

The CDR3 extends over 15 amino acids. V was clipped by 4 bases and J by 6 bases, with 16 bases between them. Germline values: CDR1 MNHEY, CDR2 SMNVEV (reference sequence). Researchers report isolating at least 6.5 million PBMCs per sample. The authors ran a second PCR of roughly 6 to 12 cycles using a sample-barcoded 5' primer and a J-beta primer mix. TCRdb processed the 5' RACE reads anew with MiXCR; each CDR3 protein has one entry. The sample includes 1.2 million to 1.5 million distinct CDR3 sequences, approximately 59% of them seen just once. On this clonotype: Its antigen is not known.

Specimen: blood. The source is a man in his late teens or twenties in good health. The rearrangement uses TRBV27 and TRBJ2-1; D is possibly TRBD1 (6 bases). The CDR3 DNA is TGTGCCAGCAGTTCACCCTCGACAGGTTTCAATGAGCAGTTCTTC. Protein: CASSSPSTGFNEQFF.